The rows below give T cell receptor beta chains drawn from one sample of a study of T cells in Graves' hyperthyroidism and ophthalmopathy. A single record per CDR3 protein comes from TCRdb applying MiXCR to the multiplex PCR reads. The sample consists of about 610,000 distinct CDR3 sequences, around 15% of them appearing once. The sample taken for sequencing was blood. Source of these receptors: a woman aged 40 to 49 with Graves' ophthalmopathy. Both conserved end residues are part of each CDR3. Each record gives: V gene, J gene, clone size, D gene, CDR3 DNA, CDR3 protein. D genes are given only for firm matches. Size is omitted from some rows. Given values are once, few, many or a class for expanded clones.

v_gene: TRBV2
j_gene: TRBJ1-4
abundance: many
d_gene: .
CDR3nt: TGTGCCAGCAAGCCAGGGAGTGAAAAACTGTTTTTT
CDR3aa: CASKPGSEKLFF

v_gene: TRBV28
j_gene: TRBJ2-5
abundance: few
d_gene: .
CDR3nt: TGTGCCAGCAGGCGGTTGGTCCAAGAGACCCAGTACTTC
CDR3aa: CASRRLVQETQYF

v_gene: TRBV20-1
j_gene: TRBJ2-5
abundance: many
d_gene: .
CDR3nt: TGCAGTGCTAGAGCTCCAACAGGGAAGGGAGAGACCCAGTACTTC
CDR3aa: CSARAPTGKGETQYF

v_gene: TRBV15
j_gene: TRBJ2-2
abundance: few
d_gene: TRBD2
CDR3nt: TGTGCCACCAGCACGGGCGGGAGCCCCGGGGAGCTGTTTTTT
CDR3aa: CATSTGGSPGELFF

v_gene: TRBV30
j_gene: TRBJ2-1
abundance: few
d_gene: .
CDR3nt: TGTGCCTGGAGTGTACGACTGGGATTCGATGAGCAGTTCTTC
CDR3aa: CAWSVRLGFDEQFF

v_gene: TRBV28
j_gene: TRBJ1-1
abundance: .
d_gene: .
CDR3nt: TGTGCCAGCAGTATAGGGTCCTTTTTTGGACTGCCGAACACTGAAGCTTTCTTT
CDR3aa: CASSIGSFFGLPNTEAFF

v_gene: TRBV12-3/TRBV12-4
j_gene: TRBJ1-1
abundance: many
d_gene: TRBD1
CDR3nt: TGTGCCAGCAGTCAGGGGACAGGCCGGAACACTGAAGCTTTCTTT
CDR3aa: CASSQGTGRNTEAFF

v_gene: TRBV3-1
j_gene: TRBJ1-2
abundance: many
d_gene: TRBD1
CDR3nt: TGTGCCAGCACCCAGGGGACAGGTTTCAGCTATGGCTACACCTTC
CDR3aa: CASTQGTGFSYGYTF

v_gene: TRBV2
j_gene: TRBJ1-1
abundance: many
d_gene: TRBD1
CDR3nt: TGTGCCAGCAGTGAAGGGACAGGGGGTGTCAACACTGAAGCTTTCTTT
CDR3aa: CASSEGTGGVNTEAFF

v_gene: TRBV7-9
j_gene: TRBJ2-3
abundance: many
d_gene: .
CDR3nt: TGTGCCAGCAGCCGCAAAAGAGGGTCGGAGTACACAGATACGCAGTATTTT
CDR3aa: CASSRKRGSEYTDTQYF

v_gene: TRBV30
j_gene: TRBJ2-1
abundance: many
d_gene: TRBD1
CDR3nt: TGTGCCTGGAGTCGGGACAGGGTGAATGAGCAGTTCTTC
CDR3aa: CAWSRDRVNEQFF

v_gene: TRBV20-1
j_gene: TRBJ1-5
abundance: many
d_gene: TRBD1
CDR3nt: TGCAGTGCTAGAGTGGGACAGGGAGGTGGTCAGCCCCAGCATTTT
CDR3aa: CSARVGQGGGQPQHF

v_gene: TRBV19
j_gene: TRBJ2-3
abundance: .
d_gene: .
CDR3nt: TGTGCCAGTAGTTTTCCCTCGGACGCAGCTAGCACAGATACGCAGTATTTT
CDR3aa: CASSFPSDAASTDTQYF

v_gene: TRBV3-1
j_gene: TRBJ1-1
abundance: many
d_gene: .
CDR3nt: TGTGCCAGCAGCCAAGAGGGTTTCAACACTGAAGCTTTCTTT
CDR3aa: CASSQEGFNTEAFF

v_gene: TRBV28
j_gene: TRBJ2-1
abundance: many
d_gene: .
CDR3nt: TGTGCCAGCAGCCACTGGCCCGAGCAGTTCTTC
CDR3aa: CASSHWPEQFF

v_gene: TRBV5-1
j_gene: TRBJ1-1
abundance: many
d_gene: TRBD1
CDR3nt: TGCGCCAGCAGCTCAACAGGGGAGGTGAACACTGAAGCTTTCTTT
CDR3aa: CASSSTGEVNTEAFF

v_gene: TRBV5-1
j_gene: TRBJ1-6
abundance: many
d_gene: TRBD1
CDR3nt: TGCGCCAGCAGCATAGAACAGGGGCGGAATTCACCCCTCCACTTT
CDR3aa: CASSIEQGRNSPLHF

v_gene: TRBV3-1
j_gene: TRBJ1-1
abundance: many
d_gene: .
CDR3nt: TGTGCCAGCAGCCGCCGAGGGACGGGTCGTACTGAAGCTTTCTTT
CDR3aa: CASSRRGTGRTEAFF

v_gene: TRBV11-2
j_gene: TRBJ2-4
abundance: .
d_gene: TRBD2
CDR3nt: TGTGCCAGCAGCTTAGTCCCCCTAGCGGGATATGAACGTCATCTTATAGCCAAAAACATTCAGTACTTC
CDR3aa: CASSLVPLAGYERHLIAKNIQYF

v_gene: TRBV2
j_gene: TRBJ2-2
abundance: many
d_gene: TRBD2
CDR3nt: TGTGCCAGCCAACTAGCGGGGAACACCGGGGAGCTGTTTTTT
CDR3aa: CASQLAGNTGELFF

v_gene: TRBV2
j_gene: TRBJ2-3
abundance: many
d_gene: TRBD2
CDR3nt: TGTGCCAGCAGTGAAAGTAGGTTAGCGGGAGGTGGAGATACGCAGTATTTT
CDR3aa: CASSESRLAGGGDTQYF

v_gene: TRBV2
j_gene: TRBJ2-1
abundance: many
d_gene: .
CDR3nt: TGTGCCAGCTTATTCGGTCCAAACAATGAGCAGTTCTTC
CDR3aa: CASLFGPNNEQFF